This entry features one T cell receptor (beta chain) sequence. Its specificity is unknown. This entry comes from a study of cytomegalovirus exposure and HLA in healthy donors. The PCR employed 60 Vbeta primers together with 13 Jbeta primers. Profiled with immunoSEQ multiplex PCR; TCRdb holds only in-frame clones, not every one. The table lists around 200,000 clones, roughly 80% of them singletons. General study points: Rarity marked most TCR sequences, yet some public TCRs occurred in many donors.

Germline-derived CDR1 and CDR2 are SGHNT and YENEEA. The CDR3 extends over 17 amino acids. Trimming removed 4 bases from V and 0 bases from J; junction bases left unmatched: 8. The receptor was isolated from a man between 35 and 55 years old in good health and CMV-seropositive. Input material: PBMCs. The rearrangement joins TRBV11-3 to TRBJ2-4, with TRBD1 identical over 8 bases. The CDR3 is CASSSNRGSVAKNIQYF. DNA for the CDR3: TGTGCCAGCAGCTCTAACAGGGGGTCGGTAGCCAAAAACATTCAGTACTTC.